The 2 T cell receptor beta chains reported below all come from one sample, sequenced in a study of OX40 agonist ivuxolimab in advanced cancers. Here immunoSEQ multiplex PCR was the method, and the copy in TCRdb shows in-frame clones only, minus some. The sample shows more than 60,000 clones, 80% to 85% of them seen only once. Sequenced here: CD4+ or CD8+ T cells sorted from blood, sampled in a trial of the OX40 agonist ivuxolimab. The receptors here all came from an adult with an advanced solid tumor such as melanoma, head and neck, liver or kidney cancer.

The rearrangement uses TRBV4-1 and TRBJ2-7; 8 bases match TRBD2. V lost 3 bases to trimming and J lost 3 bases; unmatched junction nucleotides: 7. Germline CDR1 and CDR2: MGHRA and YSYEKL. There are 15 residues in the CDR3. In DNA form, the CDR3 reads TGCGCCAGCAGCCAGACACCGGGACTAGTCTACGAGCAGTACTTC. Translation: CASSQTPGLVYEQYF.

This sequence joins TRBV9 and TRBJ1-4; D may be TRBD1 (5 bases). The germline V and J ends were trimmed by 2 bases and 7 bases, with 15 bases remaining between them. CDR1 and CDR2 (germline): SGDLS, YYNGEE. The CDR3 is 15 residues long. This CDR3 is CASSVSFERGEKLFF. In DNA, the CDR3 is TGTGCCAGCAGCGTGAGCTTCGAAAGGGGTGAAAAACTGTTTTTT. Combining the CDR3 with reference TRBV9 and TRBJ1-4 gives the whole variable domain DSGVTQTPKHLITATGQRVTLRCSPRSGDLSVYWYQQSLDQGLQFLIQYYNGEERAKGNILERFSAQQFPDLHSELNLSSLELGDSALYFCASSVSFERGEKLFFGSGTQLSVL.